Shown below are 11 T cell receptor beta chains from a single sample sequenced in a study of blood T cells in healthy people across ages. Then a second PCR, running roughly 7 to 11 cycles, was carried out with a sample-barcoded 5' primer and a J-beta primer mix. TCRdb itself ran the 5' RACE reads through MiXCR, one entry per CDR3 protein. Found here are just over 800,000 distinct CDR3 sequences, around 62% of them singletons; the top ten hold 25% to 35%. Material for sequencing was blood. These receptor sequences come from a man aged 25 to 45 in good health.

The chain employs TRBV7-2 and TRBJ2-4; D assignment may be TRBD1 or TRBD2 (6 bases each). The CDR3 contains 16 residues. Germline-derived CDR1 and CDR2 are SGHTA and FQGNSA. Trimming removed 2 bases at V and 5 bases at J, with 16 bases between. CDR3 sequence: CASSLRGGSHQNIQYF. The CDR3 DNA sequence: TGTGCCAGCAGCTTAAGAGGGGGGAGTCACCAAAACATTCAGTACTTC.

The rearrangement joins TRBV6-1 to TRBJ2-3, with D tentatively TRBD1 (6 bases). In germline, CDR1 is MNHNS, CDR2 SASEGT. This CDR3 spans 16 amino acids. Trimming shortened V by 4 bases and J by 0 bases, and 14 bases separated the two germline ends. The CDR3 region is CASSVVTGTSTDTQYF. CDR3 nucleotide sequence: TGTGCCAGCAGTGTCGTGACAGGAACTAGCACAGATACGCAGTATTTT.

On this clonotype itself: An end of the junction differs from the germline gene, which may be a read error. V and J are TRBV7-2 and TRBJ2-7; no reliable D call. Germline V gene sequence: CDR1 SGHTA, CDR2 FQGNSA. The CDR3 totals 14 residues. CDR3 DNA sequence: TGTGCCAGCAGCTTAGGCTGGCAGTCCTCCGAGCAGTACTTC. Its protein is CASSLGWQSSEQYF.

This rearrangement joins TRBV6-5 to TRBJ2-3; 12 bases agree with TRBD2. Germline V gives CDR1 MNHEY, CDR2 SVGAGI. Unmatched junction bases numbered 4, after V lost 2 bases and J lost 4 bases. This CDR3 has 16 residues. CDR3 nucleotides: TGTGCCAGCAGTTACCGACTAGCGGGGGCACCAGATACGCAGTATTTT. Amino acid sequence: CASSYRLAGAPDTQYF.

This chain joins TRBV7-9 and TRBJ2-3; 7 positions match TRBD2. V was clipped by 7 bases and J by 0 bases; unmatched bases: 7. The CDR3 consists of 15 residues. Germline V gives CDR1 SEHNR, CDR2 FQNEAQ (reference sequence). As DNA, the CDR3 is TGTGCCAGCATCCCCAGCGGGATCAGCACAGATACGCAGTATTTT. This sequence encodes CASIPSGISTDTQYF.

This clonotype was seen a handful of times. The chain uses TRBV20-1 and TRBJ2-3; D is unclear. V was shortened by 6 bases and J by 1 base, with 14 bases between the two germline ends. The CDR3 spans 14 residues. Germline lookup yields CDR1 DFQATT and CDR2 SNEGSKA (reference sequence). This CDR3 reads CSAKAAFGTDTQYF. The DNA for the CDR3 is TGCAGTGCCAAAGCTGCATTCGGCACAGATACGCAGTATTTT.

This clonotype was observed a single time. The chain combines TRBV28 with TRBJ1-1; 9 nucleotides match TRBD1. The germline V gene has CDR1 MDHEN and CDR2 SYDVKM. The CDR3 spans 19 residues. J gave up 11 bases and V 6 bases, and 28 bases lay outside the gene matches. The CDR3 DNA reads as TGTGCCAGCAGACCCAGGTATACCCGGGACAGGGTAGCCCCCAGTCGGGCTTTCTTT. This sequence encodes CASRPRYTRDRVAPSRAFF. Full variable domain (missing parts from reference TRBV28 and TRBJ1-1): DVKVTQSSRYLVKRTGEKVFLECVQDMDHENMFWYRQDPGLGLRLIYFSYDVKMKEKGDIPEGYSVSREKKERFSLILESASTNQTSMYLCASRPRYTRDRVAPSRAFFGQGTRLTVV.

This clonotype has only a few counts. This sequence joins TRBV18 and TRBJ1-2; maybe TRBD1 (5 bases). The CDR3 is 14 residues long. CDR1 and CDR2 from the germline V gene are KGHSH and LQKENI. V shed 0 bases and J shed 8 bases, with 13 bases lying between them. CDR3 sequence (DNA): TGTGCCAGCTCACCACCGGGAGACAGAAGAGGCTACACCTTC. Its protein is CASSPPGDRRGYTF.

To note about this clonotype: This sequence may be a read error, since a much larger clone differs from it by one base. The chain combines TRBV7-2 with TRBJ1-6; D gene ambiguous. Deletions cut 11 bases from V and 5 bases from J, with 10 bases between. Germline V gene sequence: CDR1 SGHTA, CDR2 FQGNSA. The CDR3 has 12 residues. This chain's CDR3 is CAAGPNNSPLHF. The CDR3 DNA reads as TGTGCCGCCGGGCCCAATAATTCACCCCTCCACTTT.

The CDR3 coding sequence is TGTGCCAGCAACGGGGACACGGGTAGCCACGAGCAGTACTTC. This sequence encodes CASNGDTGSHEQYF. The chain uses TRBV12-3 or TRBV12-4 and TRBJ2-7; possibly TRBD1 for D (6 bases). CDR3 length: 14 amino acids. Trimming took off 7 bases at V and 5 bases at J, with 18 bases between the two ends.

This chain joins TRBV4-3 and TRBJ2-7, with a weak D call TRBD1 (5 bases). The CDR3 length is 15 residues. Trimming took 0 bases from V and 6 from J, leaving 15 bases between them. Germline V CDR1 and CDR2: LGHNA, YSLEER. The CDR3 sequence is CASSQDSQGFAEQYF. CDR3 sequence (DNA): TGCGCCAGCAGCCAAGATAGCCAGGGATTTGCCGAGCAGTACTTC.